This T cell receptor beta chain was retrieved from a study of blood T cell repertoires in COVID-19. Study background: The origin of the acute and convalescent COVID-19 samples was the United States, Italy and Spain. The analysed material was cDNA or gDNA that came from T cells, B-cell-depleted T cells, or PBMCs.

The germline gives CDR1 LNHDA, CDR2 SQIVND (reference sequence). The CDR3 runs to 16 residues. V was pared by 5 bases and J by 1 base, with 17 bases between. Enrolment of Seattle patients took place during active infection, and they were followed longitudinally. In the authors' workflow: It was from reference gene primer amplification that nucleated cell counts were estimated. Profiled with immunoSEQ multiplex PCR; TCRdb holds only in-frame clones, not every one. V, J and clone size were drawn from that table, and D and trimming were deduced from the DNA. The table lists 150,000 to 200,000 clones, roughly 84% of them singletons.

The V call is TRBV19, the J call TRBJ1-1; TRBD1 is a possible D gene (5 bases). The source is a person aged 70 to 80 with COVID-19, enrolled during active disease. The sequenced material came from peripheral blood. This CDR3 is CASSGQGSVGNTEAFF. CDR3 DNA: TGTGCCAGTAGTGGGCAGGGCAGTGTGGGGAACACTGAAGCTTTCTTT.